Each of the 22 T cell receptor beta chains below was sequenced from the same sample in a study of blood T cell repertoires in COVID-19. Assay: immunoSEQ multiplex PCR; the TCRdb copy retains only in-frame clones and omits some. The table has 100,000 to 150,000 clones, around nine tenths seen once. The specimen was peripheral blood. All receptors derive from a man over 45 with COVID-19, enrolled during active disease.

The chain joins TRBV11-2 to TRBJ1-3; D is undetermined. CDR1 is SGHAT and CDR2 is FQNNGV in the germline V gene. The germline V and J ends were trimmed by 1 base and 2 bases, with 15 bases remaining between them. This CDR3 has 17 amino acids. CDR3: CASSLGAVKYTGNTIYF. CDR3 nucleotide sequence: TGTGCCAGCAGCTTAGGGGCAGTTAAGTATACTGGAAACACCATATATTTT.

The chain recombines TRBV5-1 with TRBJ1-4, with 9 bases fitting TRBD1. This CDR3 spans 15 amino acids. Germline V gene data show CDR1 as SGHRS and CDR2 as YFSETQ. V was clipped by 4 bases and J by 6 bases; unmatched bases: 7. CDR3 in amino acids: CASSMSQGADEKLFF. The DNA for the CDR3 is TGCGCCAGCAGCATGTCACAGGGGGCGGATGAAAAACTGTTTTTT.

The chain couples TRBV29-1 to TRBJ2-7, with a weak D call TRBD1 (5 bases). This CDR3 spans 11 amino acids. CDR1 and CDR2 from the germline V gene are SQVTM and ANQGSEA. The CDR3 DNA follows: TGCAGTGACAGTTTCCTCTACGAGCAGTACGTC. As protein: CSDSFLYEQYV.

This clone was found once. CDR3 bases: TGTGCCAGCAGCCAGAGGGGGCAGTCCGGGGAGCTGTTTTTT. It encodes CASSQRGQSGELFF. The chain employs TRBV11-2 and TRBJ2-2; 7 bases are a match to TRBD1. CDR3 length equals 14 residues. Germline-derived CDR1 and CDR2 are SGHAT and FQNNGV. The V and J ends lost 5 bases and 6 bases, in that order; junction bases with no gene match: 6. Full variable domain (remainder filled in from reference TRBV11-2 and TRBJ2-2): EAGVAQSPRYKIIEKRQSVAFWCNPISGHATLYWYQQILGQGPKLLIQFQNNGVVDDSQLPKDRFSAERLKGVDSTLKIQPAKLEDSAVYLCASSQRGQSGELFFGEGSRLTVL.

The chain uses TRBV4-3 and TRBJ2-7; 13 bases align to TRBD2. Germline V gene lookup returns CDR1 LGHNA and CDR2 YSLEER. Unmatched junction bases numbered 10, after V lost 4 bases and J lost 7 bases. The CDR3 loop spans 16 amino acids. CDR3 sequence reads: CASSLSRTSGSNEQYF. For the CDR3, the DNA is TGCGCCAGCAGCCTCTCCAGGACTAGCGGGAGTAATGAGCAGTACTTC.

The V gene is TRBV6-2 or TRBV6-3, the J gene TRBJ2-7, with D perhaps matching TRBD2 (6 bases). This CDR3 is built from 15 residues. The germline gives CDR1 MNHEY, CDR2 SVGEGT. V was cut by 2 bases and J by 5 bases, with 16 bases left in between. The CDR3 DNA is TGTGCCAGCAGTTACACATCGGGAGCCTCTAACGAGCAGTACTTC. Residues: CASSYTSGASNEQYF.

CDR3 region: CASSPGQGAFYGYTF. CDR3 sequence (DNA): TGTGCCAGCAGCCCCGGACAGGGGGCTTTCTATGGCTACACCTTC. The rearrangement joins TRBV7-9 to TRBJ1-2; 11 bases match TRBD1. The CDR3 length is 15 residues. The trim removed 5 bases at V and 4 bases at J, leaving 6 bases unmatched. Germline assignment: CDR1 SEHNR and CDR2 FQNEAQ (reference sequence).

The chain couples TRBV6-6 to TRBJ2-5, with D perhaps TRBD2 (5 bases). The CDR3 has 13 residues. Germline assignment: CDR1 MNHNY and CDR2 SVGAGI (reference sequence). Between the trimmed V and J ends, which lost 5 bases and 2 bases, there was a span of 9 bases. The CDR3 nucleotides read TGTGCCAGCAGTCCGCCGGGACAAGAGACCCAGTACTTC. It translates to CASSPPGQETQYF.

The rearrangement uses TRBV6-5 and TRBJ1-5, with TRBD1 as a possible D gene (5 bases). This CDR3 region has 14 residues. The germline V gene encodes CDR1 MNHEY and CDR2 SVGAGI. Between the trimmed V and J ends, which lost 8 bases and 3 bases, there was a span of 14 bases. The CDR3 sequence is CASLDGGDNQPQHF. As DNA, the CDR3 is TGTGCCAGCCTCGACGGGGGTGACAATCAGCCCCAGCATTTT.

In nucleotides, the CDR3 is TGTGCCAGCAGCCAATCATCGGGGGACTATGGCTACACCTTC. The encoded protein is CASSQSSGDYGYTF. The genes are TRBV3-1 (or the pseudogene TRBV3-2) and TRBJ1-2; possible D gene TRBD1, 5 bases. The CDR3 has 14 residues. The germline gives CDR1 LGHDT, CDR2 YNNKEL (reference sequence). V lost 2 bases and J lost 3, with 10 bases in between.

This chain uses TRBV19 with TRBJ2-5; 10 bases align to TRBD2. The ends lost 1 base at V and 1 base at J; junction bases unmatched: 0. The CDR3 spans 15 residues. CDR1 LNHDA and CDR2 SQIVND come from the germline V gene (reference sequence). The DNA of the CDR3 is TGTGCCAGTAGTATAGTAGCGGGAGGCCAAGAGACCCAGTACTTC. It codes for CASSIVAGGQETQYF. Drawing the rest from reference TRBV19 and TRBJ2-5, the complete variable domain is DGGITQSPKYLFRKEGQNVTLSCEQNLNHDAMYWYRQDPGQGLRLIYYSQIVNDFQKGDIAEGYSVSREKKESFPLTVTSAQKNPTAFYLCASSIVAGGQETQYFGPGTRLLVL.

CDR3 sequence reads: CASSYSLRKEQYF. The CDR3, as DNA: TGTGCCAGCAGTTACTCGCTCAGAAAGGAGCAGTACTTC. The chain carries TRBV6-2 or TRBV6-3 and TRBJ2-7; D not resolved. Trimming stripped 0 bases from V and 7 bases from J, with 10 bases between. The CDR3 is 13 residues long. Germline V gene lookup returns CDR1 MNHEY and CDR2 SVGEGT.

This chain links TRBV10-3 with TRBJ2-5; 10 nucleotides line up with TRBD1. V shed 6 bases and J 4 bases; nucleotides not matched to a gene: 8. Per the germline V gene, CDR1 is ENHRY and CDR2 is SYGVKD. The CDR3 has 15 amino acids. The CDR3 protein is CAISEGQGSGETQYF. The CDR3 DNA sequence: TGTGCCATCAGCGAGGGACAGGGGTCGGGAGAGACCCAGTACTTC.

This rearrangement joins TRBV16 to TRBJ2-7, with 8 bases that match TRBD1. After removal of 2 bases from V and 0 bases from J, the junction contained 3 bases not matched to a gene. The CDR3 is 15 residues long. The germline V gene has CDR1 KGHSY and CDR2 FQNENV. This CDR3 reads CASSQRTGSSYEQYF. The CDR3, as DNA: TGTGCCAGCAGCCAAAGGACAGGGAGCTCCTACGAGCAGTACTTC. The whole variable domain, remainder taken from reference TRBV16 and TRBJ2-7, is GEEVAQTPKHLVRGEGQKAKLYCAPIKGHSYVFWYQQVLKNEFKFLISFQNENVFDETGMPKERFSAKCLPNSPCSLEIQATKLEDSAVYFCASSQRTGSSYEQYFGPGTRLTVT.

This clone was observed a single time. The rearrangement uses TRBV15 and TRBJ2-2; D gene ambiguous. Germline-derived CDR1 and CDR2 are LNHNV and YYDKDF (reference sequence). Trimming removed 5 bases from V and 4 bases from J, with 11 bases in between. The CDR3 contains 14 residues. The CDR3 DNA reads as TGTGCCACCAGCTCTAAATTTCGCACCGGGGAGCTGTTTTTT. Residues: CATSSKFRTGELFF.

The chain's CDR3 is CASSLAGKVTEAFF. Here the CDR3 DNA reads TGTGCCAGCAGCTTAGCGGGGAAGGTTACTGAAGCTTTCTTT. The chain links TRBV13 to TRBJ1-1; D remains ambiguous. Germline values: CDR1 PRHDT, CDR2 FYEKMQ (reference sequence). This CDR3 has 14 residues. V gave up 1 base and J gave up 5 bases, with 11 bases separating them.

V usage is TRBV3-1 (or the pseudogene TRBV3-2) and J usage is TRBJ1-2, with D hard to call. The CDR3 covers 11 residues. V lost 1 base and J 10 bases, leaving 7 bases between the germline ends. Germline V gene sequence: CDR1 LGHDT, CDR2 YNNKEL (reference sequence). CDR3 protein: CASSQALYYTF. As DNA, the CDR3 is TGTGCCAGCAGCCAAGCCCTTTACTACACCTTC.

The chain has TRBV7-9 and TRBJ2-3; TRBD2 aligns across 13 bases. Germline CDR1 and CDR2: SEHNR and FQNEAQ (reference sequence). After removal of 4 bases from V and 2 bases from J, the junction contained 3 bases not matched to a gene. The CDR3 has 16 amino acids. The CDR3 nucleotides are TGTGCCAGCAGCTCGGGACTAGCGGGGACCACAGATACGCAGTATTTT. Encoded protein: CASSSGLAGTTDTQYF.

The J gene is TRBJ1-5, the V gene TRBV27; perhaps TRBD1 as D (5 bases). Looked up from germline, CDR1 is MNHEY and CDR2 is SMNVEV (reference sequence). V was trimmed by 5 bases and J by 6 bases, leaving 14 bases between them. The CDR3 has 14 amino acids. The CDR3 protein is CASSSAAGRQPQHF. The CDR3 DNA reads TGTGCCAGCAGTAGTGCGGCAGGGCGTCAGCCCCAGCATTTT.

J is TRBJ2-3 and V is TRBV4-1; D perhaps matches TRBD2 (6 bases). Trimming cost V 4 bases and J 4 bases, with 27 bases left between them. The CDR3 is 19 residues long. Germline CDR1 MGHRA, CDR2 YSYEKL. The CDR3 spells CASSLAGTGNLRRSDTQYF. DNA of the CDR3: TGCGCCAGCAGCCTCGCCGGGACTGGAAACCTCCGGCGGTCAGATACGCAGTATTTT.

This clone was seen only once. The CDR3 region has the DNA TGTGCCAGCAGCTTTGGGACAGGGCGGGGTGAGCAGTTCTTC. Residues: CASSFGTGRGEQFF. The rearrangement links TRBV5-4 to TRBJ2-1, with 9 bases lining up with TRBD1. The length of the CDR3 is 14 residues. V shed 2 bases and J 9 bases; nucleotides not matched to a gene: 6. Germline CDR1 SGHNT, CDR2 YYREEE (reference sequence).

The chain carries TRBV5-6 and TRBJ1-2; D unclear. The CDR3 totals 15 residues. With 4 bases removed from V and 5 bases from J, the gap between germline ends came to 18 bases. Germline values: CDR1 SGHDT, CDR2 YYEEEE. The CDR3 spells CASSPRLEVGYGYTF. The CDR3 coding sequence is TGTGCCAGCAGCCCCCGGTTGGAAGTCGGGTATGGCTACACCTTC.